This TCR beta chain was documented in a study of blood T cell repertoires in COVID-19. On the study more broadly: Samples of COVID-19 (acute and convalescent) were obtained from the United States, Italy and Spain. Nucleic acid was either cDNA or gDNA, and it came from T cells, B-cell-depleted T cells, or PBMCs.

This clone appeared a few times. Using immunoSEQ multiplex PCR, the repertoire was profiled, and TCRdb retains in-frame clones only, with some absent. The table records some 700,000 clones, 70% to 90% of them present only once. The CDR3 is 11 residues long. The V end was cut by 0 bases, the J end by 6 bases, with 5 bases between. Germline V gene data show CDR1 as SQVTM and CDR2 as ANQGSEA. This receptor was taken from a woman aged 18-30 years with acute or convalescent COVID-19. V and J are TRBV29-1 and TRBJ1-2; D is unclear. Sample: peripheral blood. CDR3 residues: CSVEDRDGYTF. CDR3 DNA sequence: TGCAGCGTTGAAGATAGAGATGGCTACACCTTC.